These 18 T cell receptor beta chains were sequenced from one sample in a study of CD8+CD57+ T cells in acquired aplastic anemia. Whoever was chosen for sequencing had shown CD8+CD57+ cell expansion by flow cytometry. Genomic DNA, serving as template, underwent TCR beta VDJ and CDR3 profiling. Using its own MiXCR run on the reads, TCRdb lists one record per CDR3 protein. The sample records 200,000 to 250,000 distinct CDR3 sequences, 50% to 70% being singletons. Source material: sorted CD4+, CD8+, or CD8+CD57+ T cells (not recorded which) from PBMCs. The receptors come from a human donor with aplastic anemia.

This sequence joins TRBV7-9 and TRBJ1-2; TRBD1 matches at 7 bases. J lost 8 bases, V lost 2 bases, and 8 bases had no gene match. The CDR3 has 14 residues. Per the germline V gene, CDR1 is SEHNR and CDR2 is FQNEAQ (reference sequence). The CDR3 sequence: CASSLNTGEVGYTF. Written as DNA, the CDR3 is TGTGCCAGCAGCTTAAATACAGGGGAGGTAGGCTACACCTTC.

The V gene is TRBV20-1, the J gene TRBJ1-1, with a tentative D call TRBD1 (5 bases). Germline CDR1 DFQATT, CDR2 SNEGSKA (reference sequence). The CDR3 contains 13 residues. The V end was cut by 0 bases, the J end by 5 bases, with 10 bases between. The CDR3, as DNA: TGCAGTGCTAGAGATCGGGGGGAGACTGAAGCTTTCTTT. Its protein product is CSARDRGETEAFF.

Only one count was recorded for this clonotype. The V call is TRBV7-8, the J call TRBJ2-3; TRBD2 matches 8 bases. With 11 bases clipped from V and 7 bases from J, the junction kept 11 bases outside the gene matches. Germline V lookup: CDR1 SGHVS, CDR2 FQNEAQ. There are 13 residues in the CDR3. CDR3 protein: CASSAGASNTQYF. CDR3 coding DNA: TGTGCCTCATCAGCGGGAGCTTCGAATACGCAGTATTTT.

The table lists this clonotype with a count of one. The J gene is TRBJ2-7, the V gene TRBV5-1, with TRBD2 matching 8 bases. There are 15 residues in the CDR3. Germline CDR1 SGHRS, CDR2 YFSETQ. The V gene end was trimmed by 4 bases and the J gene end by 6 bases; junction bases not matched to a gene: 12. The CDR3 DNA reads TGCGCCAGCAGCCCGGGACTAGGCACTCATCGCGAGCAGTACTTC. Translated: CASSPGLGTHREQYF.

This clonotype was recorded a few times. This sequence joins TRBV19 and TRBJ2-7; D perhaps matches TRBD1 (6 bases). The germline CDR1 and CDR2 sequences are LNHDA and SQIVND (reference sequence). The CDR3 totals 14 residues. Trimming shortened V by 4 bases and J by 6 bases, and 16 bases separated the two germline ends. The CDR3 DNA sequence: TGTGCCAGTAGTAGTGCAGGGGCCGAGGGCGAGCAGTACTTC. Residues: CASSSAGAEGEQYF. The whole variable domain, remainder taken from reference TRBV19 and TRBJ2-7, is DGGITQSPKYLFRKEGQNVTLSCEQNLNHDAMYWYRQDPGQGLRLIYYSQIVNDFQKGDIAEGYSVSREKKESFPLTVTSAQKNPTAFYLCASSSAGAEGEQYFGPGTRLTVT.

V gene TRBV29-1 combines with J gene TRBJ2-7, with TRBD2 matching over 10 bases. The CDR3 consists of 13 residues. J was trimmed by 4 bases and V by 4 bases; bases with no gene match: 4. Germline V lookup: CDR1 SQVTM, CDR2 ANQGSEA. CDR3 loop: CSVGGSGRYEQYF. DNA of the CDR3: TGCAGCGTTGGAGGTAGCGGGAGGTACGAGCAGTACTTC.

The J gene is TRBJ2-7, the V gene TRBV24-1, with D hard to call. Germline lookup yields CDR1 KGHDR and CDR2 SFDVKD. The CDR3 totals 11 residues. The ends were cut back, 8 bases at V and 4 bases at J, with 8 bases in the middle. The chain's CDR3 is CATIRSYEQYF. CDR3 nucleotides: TGTGCCACCATAAGGAGTTACGAGCAGTACTTC.

The chain joins TRBV20-1 to TRBJ2-1; 11 bases are a match to TRBD2. CDR3 length: 15 residues. Germline V gives CDR1 DFQATT, CDR2 SNEGSKA (reference sequence). V shed 6 bases, J shed 6 bases, and the junction held 10 bases outside the gene matches. The CDR3 DNA sequence: TGCAGTGCCCTCCCCGGGACTAGCGGCCCCAATGAGCAGTTCTTC. Translation gives CSALPGTSGPNEQFF.

This clonotype was detected only a few times. The junction departs from the called germline gene at one end, perhaps through a read error. The rearrangement uses TRBV24-1 and TRBJ2-2; D not certain. Per germline, CDR1 KGHDR and CDR2 SFDVKD. This CDR3 has 11 amino acids. CDR3 protein: CATSTTRELFF. DNA for the CDR3: TGTGCCACTTCGACCACCCGGGAGCTGTTTTTT.

This clonotype appeared many times. The V gene is TRBV20-1, the J gene TRBJ2-3; TRBD2 is a possible D gene (5 bases). CDR1 and CDR2 from the germline V gene are DFQATT and SNEGSKA (reference sequence). The CDR3 runs 14 residues. V shed 7 bases and J shed 8 bases, with 22 bases lying between them. CDR3 sequence reads: CSGRSNWKGGTQYF. DNA of the CDR3: TGCAGTGGGAGATCGAACTGGAAAGGAGGTACGCAGTATTTT.

The chain links TRBV7-9 to TRBJ2-7; D is uncertain. The germline CDR1 and CDR2 sequences are SEHNR and FQNEAQ (reference sequence). This CDR3 is built from 14 residues. V gave up 2 bases and J gave up 7 bases, with 15 bases separating them. The DNA for the CDR3 is TGTGCCAGCAGCTTACACCAGGACCCTACGGAGCAGTACTTC. It encodes CASSLHQDPTEQYF.

This chain joins TRBV24-1 and TRBJ2-1; 14 positions agree with TRBD2. CDR1 is KGHDR, CDR2 SFDVKD, per germline. The CDR3 extends over 17 amino acids. Germline trimming cut 4 bases from V and 7 bases from J; bases unmatched to any gene: 8. CDR3 loop: CATSEVTSGGAGNEQFF. CDR3 coding DNA: TGTGCCACCAGTGAGGTGACTAGCGGGGGGGCGGGTAATGAGCAGTTCTTC.

V usage is TRBV24-1 and J usage is TRBJ1-5; TRBD1 aligns across 8 bases. This CDR3 region has 15 residues. CDR1 KGHDR and CDR2 SFDVKD come from the germline V gene. The V segment lost 1 base and the J segment 6 bases; nucleotides outside the gene matches: 4. The CDR3 DNA reads as TGTGCCACCAGTGATTTAAAGGGGACAGGTCAGCCCCAGCATTTT. Its protein product is CATSDLKGTGQPQHF.

The rearrangement links TRBV29-1 to TRBJ2-1; TRBD2 aligns across 11 bases. J gave up 4 bases and V 0 bases, and 5 bases lay outside the gene matches. CDR3 length equals 16 residues. The germline V gene encodes CDR1 SQVTM and CDR2 ANQGSEA. CDR3 region: CSVEDRLAGRYNEQFF. Here the CDR3 DNA reads TGCAGCGTTGAAGATCGACTAGCGGGAAGGTACAATGAGCAGTTCTTC.

The V call is TRBV12-3 or TRBV12-4, the J call TRBJ2-5; maybe TRBD1 (6 bases). The CDR3 extends over 13 amino acids. The V gene lost 5 bases and the J gene lost 9 bases, with 16 bases spanning the gap. The CDR3 sequence: CASSIYRVRSQYF. As DNA, the CDR3 is TGTGCCAGCAGTATCTACAGGGTGCGTTCCCAGTACTTC.

The V and J genes are TRBV7-8 and TRBJ1-2; TRBD1 aligns across 8 bases. CDR3 length: 15 amino acids. The germline CDR1 and CDR2 sequences are SGHVS and FQNEAQ. V dropped 0 bases and J dropped 10; count of bases not matched to a gene: 10. The CDR3 DNA reads TGTGCCAGCAGCTTAGCGACCGACAGGGGCCTGATCTACACCTTC. Protein: CASSLATDRGLIYTF.

In its sample, this clonotype was seen once. The rearrangement joins TRBV7-3 to TRBJ2-1, with no clear D. V was trimmed by 10 bases and J by 8 bases, leaving 15 bases between them. Looked up from germline, CDR1 is SGHTA and CDR2 is FQGTGA. This CDR3 contains 12 residues. This CDR3 is CAISERLHEQFF. DNA of the CDR3: TGTGCCATCAGTGAACGTCTCCATGAGCAGTTCTTC.

V is TRBV20-1 and J is TRBJ1-1; D not certain. From germline, CDR1 is DFQATT and CDR2 SNEGSKA (reference sequence). CDR3 length: 13 residues. V gave up 3 bases and J gave up 1 base, with 9 bases separating them. CDR3 nucleotide sequence: TGCAGTGCTAGGCGCGATGGGAACACTGAAGCTTTCTTT. Its protein product is CSARRDGNTEAFF.